Listed here is a single T cell receptor (beta chain). Antigen unknown. Across several immunoSEQ plates, the genomic DNA of each subset was split evenly. TCRdb's table, derived via immunoSEQ multiplex PCR, lists solely in-frame clones and lacks some. The table lists about 380,000 clones, around 96% of them singletons. The source of the sample is a study of shared clonotypes between healthy human individuals. Study conclusions and caveats: Clonotype sharing across four donors was observed for around 5% of naive CD4 clonotypes. Clonotypes which were not shared had lower generation probabilities than clonotypes that all four donors shared. Sampling covered blood only; tissue repertoires likely differ.

CDR1 MNHEY and CDR2 SVGAGI come from the germline V gene. V lost 6 bases to trimming and J lost 4 bases; unmatched junction nucleotides: 2. The CDR3 is 13 residues long. This chain uses TRBV6-5 with TRBJ2-7, with 11 nucleotides matching TRBD1. Sequencing was done on a sample of memory CD8+ T cells sorted from blood. Regarding subset: CD45RO+ cells pooled with CCR7-negative TemRA cells. This TCR was recovered from a young man in good health. This CDR3 is CASRGQGAYEQYF. CDR3 in DNA: TGTGCCAGCAGAGGACAGGGGGCTTACGAGCAGTACTTC.